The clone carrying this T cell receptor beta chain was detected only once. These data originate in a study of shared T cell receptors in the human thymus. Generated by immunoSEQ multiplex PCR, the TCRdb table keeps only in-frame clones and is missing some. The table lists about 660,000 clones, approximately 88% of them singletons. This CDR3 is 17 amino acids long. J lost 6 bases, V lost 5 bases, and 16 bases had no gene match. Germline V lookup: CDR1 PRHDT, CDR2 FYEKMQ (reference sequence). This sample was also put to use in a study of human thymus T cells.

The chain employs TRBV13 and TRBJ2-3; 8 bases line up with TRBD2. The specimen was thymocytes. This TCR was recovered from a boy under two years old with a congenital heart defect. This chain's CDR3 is CASSPRSLAGLGDTQYF. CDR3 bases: TGTGCCAGCAGCCCCCGTTCTCTAGCGGGCCTCGGGGATACGCAGTATTTT.